Described below is a single T cell receptor beta chain sequence and its context. This entry belongs to a study of blood T cell repertoires in COVID-19. In the study overall: Samples came from the United States, Italy and Spain, spanning acute and convalescent COVID-19. PBMCs, B-cell-depleted T cells, or T cells were the source of the cDNA or gDNA that made up the material.

Authors' data handling: Amplifying reference gene primers gave estimates of nucleated cell counts. Repertoires were generated with immunoSEQ multiplex PCR, while TCRdb's copy carries only in-frame clones and drops some. V, J and clone size reflect that table, while D and trimming were determined from the DNA. The sample includes hundreds of thousands of clones, around 90% of them seen just once. Trimming cost V 1 base and J 1 base; bases outside gene matches: 10. Germline CDR1 and CDR2: SGHRS and YFSETQ. The CDR3 runs 17 residues. This chain links TRBV5-1 with TRBJ2-7; 8 bases match TRBD1. The sequencing input was peripheral blood. This clonotype was obtained from a man aged 65 to 85 with acute or convalescent COVID-19. The CDR3 spells CASSLWGAGTGSYEQYF. The CDR3 DNA is TGCGCCAGCAGCTTGTGGGGGGCCGGGACAGGTTCCTACGAGCAGTACTTC.